The next 25 T cell receptor beta chains were all read from a single sample in a study of human T cells and chemical hapten exposure. Time point defined: patch test 3, about 24 weeks after DPC sensitization. The treatment was: therapeutic diphenylcyclopropenone sensitization with weekly scalp DPC. TCRdb analysed the RACE reads with MiXCR anew, one entry per CDR3 protein. The sample has approximately 97,000 distinct CDR3 sequences; 25% to 35% are singletons. Sequenced material: whole blood, taken in connection with sensitization to the hapten diphenylcyclopropenone (DPC). The source of these receptors is a man aged 40-55 years with alopecia areata. Some clones in this sample may be carry-over from other donors' samples.

The rearrangement links TRBV6-1 to TRBJ1-5; D is possibly TRBD1 (5 bases). CDR3 size: 14 residues. Germline CDR1 is MNHNS and CDR2 is SASEGT. The germline V and J ends were trimmed by 6 bases and 2 bases, with 11 bases remaining between them. CDR3 coding DNA: TGTGCCAGCAGGGGAGGGGAAGGCAATCAGCCCCAGCATTTT. Protein: CASRGGEGNQPQHF.

This clonotype occurred a few times. V is TRBV6-2 or TRBV6-3 and J is TRBJ2-1; 9 bases are a match to TRBD2. V gave up 0 bases and J gave up 4 bases; unmatched junction bases: 7. CDR3 length equals 17 residues. Germline V gives CDR1 MNHEY, CDR2 SVGEGT. For the CDR3, the DNA is TGTGCCAGCAGTTACTCTCCTACTAGCGGGCTTTACAATGAGCAGTTCTTC. Translation gives CASSYSPTSGLYNEQFF.

This clonotype was picked up a small number of times. The V and J genes are TRBV7-9 and TRBJ1-2; D ambiguous. V lost 2 bases to trimming and J lost 5 bases, with 15 bases between them. Germline V gene sequence: CDR1 SEHNR, CDR2 FQNEAQ (reference sequence). The CDR3 loop spans 15 amino acids. CDR3 region: CASSLSEGRNYGYTF. The CDR3 bases are TGTGCCAGCAGCTTAAGTGAGGGCCGGAATTATGGCTACACCTTC.

This rearrangement joins TRBV12-3 or TRBV12-4 to TRBJ1-4; possibly TRBD1 for D (6 bases). V lost 7 bases and J 9 bases, leaving 18 bases between the germline ends. CDR3 length: 14 residues. CDR3 DNA: TGTGCCAGCAACGCAAGGGGGGGCGCGCAAAAACTGTTTTTT. Encoded protein: CASNARGGAQKLFF.

This clonotype was seen more than once but under ten times. V is TRBV7-6 and J is TRBJ2-1, with unresolved D. The CDR3 totals 13 residues. Germline lookup yields CDR1 SGHVS and CDR2 FNYEAQ. Between the trimmed V and J ends, which lost 5 bases and 7 bases, there was a span of 12 bases. This CDR3 is CASSKPNVNEQFF. CDR3 DNA: TGTGCCAGCAGCAAACCCAACGTGAATGAGCAGTTCTTC.

This clonotype has only a few counts. The genes are TRBV15 and TRBJ2-5, with TRBD1 matching over 9 bases. The CDR3 contains 14 residues. Germline-derived CDR1 and CDR2 are LNHNV and YYDKDF (reference sequence). The junction had 5 bases not matched to a gene; V was cut back by 5 bases and J by 4 bases. CDR3 bases: TGTGCCACCAGCCTGGGACAGGGAGGAGAGACCCAGTACTTC. It encodes CATSLGQGGETQYF.

The chain is built from TRBV28 and TRBJ2-7, with D unresolved. This CDR3 is 10 amino acids long. The V end was cut by 4 bases, the J end by 3 bases, with 1 base between. Germline CDR1 MDHEN, CDR2 SYDVKM. Here the CDR3 reads CASSCYEQYF. DNA for the CDR3: TGTGCCAGCAGTTGCTACGAGCAGTACTTC.

The table lists this clonotype with a few counts. CDR3 region: CASSLSVGNSEAFF. In DNA form, the CDR3 reads TGTGCCAGCAGTTTAAGTGTGGGTAACTCTGAAGCTTTCTTT. The chain has TRBV28 and TRBJ1-1, with unresolved D. The ends were cut back, 2 bases at V and 6 bases at J, with 13 bases in the middle. This CDR3 spans 14 amino acids. Germline V gene data show CDR1 as MDHEN and CDR2 as SYDVKM.

This clonotype was detected a few times. This chain uses TRBV6-1 with TRBJ2-7; D gene uncertain. The ends were cut back, 6 bases at V and 2 bases at J, with 20 bases in the middle. This CDR3 comprises 16 residues. In germline, CDR1 is MNHNS, CDR2 SASEGT. The CDR3 nucleotides read TGTGCCAGCAGCTCATTTGGCGGTCTATATACCTACGAGCAGTACTTC. It is translated as CASSSFGGLYTYEQYF.

This clonotype was seen a handful of times. V and J are TRBV11-1 and TRBJ2-1; TRBD2 matches at 8 bases. This CDR3 is built from 16 residues. J lost 1 base, V lost 3 bases, and 5 bases had no gene match. CDR1 and CDR2 from the germline V gene are SGHAT and FQDESV (reference sequence). The CDR3 is CASSFLGGRSYNEQFF. CDR3 DNA: TGTGCCAGCAGCTTTTTGGGCGGGAGGTCCTACAATGAGCAGTTCTTC. Using reference TRBV11-1 and TRBJ2-1 for the parts outside the CDR3, the full variable domain is EAEVAQSPRYKITEKSQAVAFWCDPISGHATLYWYRQILGQGPELLVQFQDESVVDDSQLPKDRFSAERLKGVDSTLKIQPAELGDSAMYLCASSFLGGRSYNEQFFGPGTRLTVL.

This clonotype was picked up a small number of times. The chain uses TRBV2 and TRBJ1-1, with D tentatively TRBD1 (5 bases). This CDR3 spans 14 amino acids. V was clipped by 4 bases and J by 5 bases, with 14 bases between them. CDR1 is SNHLY and CDR2 is FYNNEI in the germline V gene. DNA for the CDR3: TGTGCCAGCAGTGGAGGGGACGGAGGAACTGAAGCTTTCTTT. Its protein is CASSGGDGGTEAFF.

This clonotype was counted only a few times. V and J are TRBV18 and TRBJ1-4; no reliable D call. The CDR3 is made up of 13 amino acids. The V and J ends lost 3 bases and 0 bases respectively, with 2 bases between them. Per the germline V gene, CDR1 is KGHSH and CDR2 is LQKENI. In DNA, the CDR3 is TGTGCCAGCTCACCCCCAACTAATGAAAAACTGTTTTTT. This gives the protein CASSPPTNEKLFF.

This clonotype was detected only a few times. The chain joins TRBV7-9 to TRBJ2-7, with D perhaps given as TRBD1 or TRBD2 (7 bases each). Germline V gene sequence: CDR1 SEHNR, CDR2 FQNEAQ (reference sequence). The V end was cut by 6 bases, the J end by 2 bases, with 20 bases between. The CDR3 extends over 16 amino acids. This CDR3 is CASRPTGGQQPYEQYF. CDR3 in DNA: TGTGCCAGCAGACCCACGGGGGGACAGCAACCCTACGAGCAGTACTTC.

Ten or more counts support this clonotype. The chain combines TRBV25-1 with TRBJ2-5; weak D call: TRBD1 (6 bases). Germline CDR1 MGHDK, CDR2 SYGVNS. This CDR3 has 15 residues. V lost 2 bases, J lost 5 bases, and 15 bases lay in between. The CDR3 sequence is CASSELAGVAETQYF. CDR3 in DNA: TGTGCCAGCAGTGAACTGGCAGGGGTAGCGGAGACCCAGTACTTC.

This clonotype was seen more than once but under ten times. This chain joins TRBV24-1 and TRBJ2-5, with TRBD2 identical over 8 bases. Germline CDR1 KGHDR, CDR2 SFDVKD. The CDR3 sequence is 13 residues long. V was pared by 8 bases and J by 5 bases, with 6 bases of the junction left unmatched. The CDR3 loop reads CATKRGPGETQYF. The CDR3 nucleotides are TGTGCCACCAAGCGGGGGCCGGGGGAGACCCAGTACTTC.

This clonotype was counted only a few times. CDR3 nucleotides: TGTGCCAGCAGTGGCCCTTTCCTAGGGCCCTCTGGAAACACCATATATTTT. This gives the protein CASSGPFLGPSGNTIYF. The chain joins TRBV25-1 to TRBJ1-3; D not certain. CDR3 length: 17 amino acids. V was trimmed by 4 bases and J by 0 bases, leaving 16 bases between them. From germline, CDR1 is MGHDK and CDR2 SYGVNS. Full variable domain (missing parts from reference TRBV25-1 and TRBJ1-3): EADIYQTPRYLVIGTGKKITLECSQTMGHDKMYWYQQDPGMELHLIHYSYGVNSTEKGDLSSESTVSRIRTEHFPLTLESARPSHTSQYLCASSGPFLGPSGNTIYFGEGSWLTVV.

V and J are TRBV7-2 and TRBJ2-1, with TRBD2 as a possible D gene (7 bases). V was clipped by 7 bases and J by 5 bases, with 18 bases between them. The CDR3 consists of 15 residues. CDR1 is SGHTA, CDR2 FQGNSA, per germline. The CDR3 loop is CASTGGSGVHNEQFF. The CDR3 coding sequence is TGTGCCAGCACCGGGGGCAGCGGGGTACACAATGAGCAGTTCTTC.

The CDR3 protein is CASSPSGRAPGTQYF. CDR3 DNA sequence: TGTGCCAGCAGTCCGAGCGGGAGAGCCCCAGGGACCCAGTACTTC. V usage is TRBV12-3 or TRBV12-4 and J usage is TRBJ2-5; 8 bases are shared with TRBD2. The trim removed 5 bases at V and 7 bases at J, leaving 12 bases unmatched. This CDR3 has 15 residues.

This clonotype has at least ten counts. One junction end disagrees with the germline gene, perhaps due to a read error. The chain couples TRBV20-1 to TRBJ2-3; TRBD2 agrees at 8 bases. The CDR3 has 17 residues. From germline, CDR1 is DFQATT and CDR2 SNEGSKA (reference sequence). CDR3 residues: CSAGETGTRRITDTQYF. CDR3 nucleotide sequence: TGCAGTGCTGGAGAAACCGGGACTAGGAGGATCACAGATACGCAGTATTTT.

This clonotype came up a few times. This rearrangement joins TRBV7-2 to TRBJ2-4; 8 bases agree with TRBD2. The germline V gene has CDR1 SGHTA and CDR2 FQGNSA. CDR3 length equals 14 residues. V lost 3 bases, J lost 8 bases, and 6 bases stayed unmatched. The CDR3 loop reads CASSLAGGPDIQYF. The CDR3, as DNA: TGTGCCAGCAGCTTGGCGGGAGGTCCGGACATTCAGTACTTC.

In this sample, this clonotype turned up a few times. J is TRBJ1-5 and V is TRBV3-1; D not resolved. Trimming took 1 base from V and 3 from J, leaving 10 bases between them. CDR1 LGHDT and CDR2 YNNKEL come from the germline V gene (reference sequence). This CDR3 comprises 15 residues. Written as DNA, the CDR3 is TGTGCCAGCAGCCAAGCGACGGGCGACAATCAGCCCCAGCATTTT. This gives the protein CASSQATGDNQPQHF.

J is TRBJ2-7 and V is TRBV27; 7 nucleotides agree with TRBD1. The trim removed 7 bases at V and 4 bases at J, leaving 7 bases unmatched. The CDR3 consists of 13 residues. Germline loops: CDR1 MNHEY, CDR2 SMNVEV (reference sequence). This CDR3 reads CASMGQNTYEQYF. The CDR3, as DNA: TGTGCCAGCATGGGACAGAATACTTACGAGCAGTACTTC.

The chain employs TRBV28 and TRBJ2-7; D is perhaps TRBD1 or TRBD2 (5 bases each). Germline V gene data show CDR1 as MDHEN and CDR2 as SYDVKM. There are 16 residues in the CDR3. V dropped 4 bases and J dropped 0 bases, with 16 bases sitting between them. CDR3 nucleotide sequence: TGTGCCAGCAGTTCCCGGGGCAAACTGAGCTCCTACGAGCAGTACTTC. Encoded protein: CASSSRGKLSSYEQYF. Full variable domain (outside the CDR3, taken from reference TRBV28 and TRBJ2-7): DVKVTQSSRYLVKRTGEKVFLECVQDMDHENMFWYRQDPGLGLRLIYFSYDVKMKEKGDIPEGYSVSREKKERFSLILESASTNQTSMYLCASSSRGKLSSYEQYFGPGTRLTVT.

The chain joins TRBV24-1 to TRBJ1-5; 7 nucleotides line up with TRBD1. From germline, CDR1 is KGHDR and CDR2 SFDVKD. The CDR3 spans 16 residues. Trimming took 4 bases from V and 2 from J; bases not matched to a gene: 7. The CDR3 DNA is TGTGCCACCAGTGACTCACAGGGGTTCGGCAATCAGCCCCAGCATTTT. This gives the protein CATSDSQGFGNQPQHF.

This clonotype was recorded a few times. The chain joins TRBV20-1 to TRBJ2-7, with D tentatively TRBD1 or TRBD2 (5 bases each). The CDR3 spans 12 residues. V lost 1 base, J lost 5 bases, and 9 bases lay in between. Germline loops: CDR1 DFQATT, CDR2 SNEGSKA (reference sequence). The CDR3 loop is CSARGGTDEQYF. Written as DNA, the CDR3 is TGCAGTGCTAGAGGTGGGACGGACGAGCAGTACTTC.